The 3 T cell receptor beta chains reported below all come from one sample, sequenced in a study of blood T cells in healthy people across ages. A second PCR of roughly 6 to 12 cycles used a sample-barcoded 5' primer and a J-beta primer mix. TCRdb processed the 5' RACE reads anew with MiXCR; each CDR3 protein has one entry. The table shows 700,000 to 900,000 distinct CDR3 sequences, with around 24% occurring only once. This same sample was also part of a study on T cells of mothers and their children.

Input material: blood. These TCRs come from a boy younger than 18 in good health.

The chain employs TRBV7-3 and TRBJ2-1, with TRBD2 matching over 13 bases. The J call may not be correct, given that the DNA end is closer to TRBJ2-5. The CDR3 loop spans 16 amino acids. In germline, CDR1 is SGHTA, CDR2 FQGTGA. For the CDR3, the DNA is TGTGCCAGCAGCCCCCGGACTAGCGGGGGTGATGAGACCCAGTACTTC. The encoded protein is CASSPRTSGGDETQYF.

This clonotype was seen a few times. This rearrangement joins TRBV29-1 to TRBJ2-7; no clear D gene. The V gene lost 2 bases and the J gene lost 2 bases, with 13 bases spanning the gap. The CDR3 runs to 14 residues. Germline V gene data show CDR1 as SQVTM and CDR2 as ANQGSEA. The CDR3 protein is CSVERHLQPYEQYF. The CDR3 DNA reads TGCAGCGTTGAAAGGCACCTCCAACCCTACGAGCAGTACTTC.

There are a few counts of this clonotype. V is TRBV20-1 and J is TRBJ2-2, with D perhaps TRBD1 or TRBD2 (5 bases each). V was cut by 2 bases and J by 3 bases, with 7 bases left in between. Per germline, CDR1 DFQATT and CDR2 SNEGSKA (reference sequence). The CDR3 runs to 13 residues. CDR3 in amino acids: CSARRGDTGELFF. The DNA for the CDR3 is TGCAGTGCTAGAAGAGGGGACACCGGGGAGCTGTTTTTT.